What follows is one T cell receptor (beta chain) and its context. No antigen is known for it. There are 14 residues in the CDR3. V lost 0 bases, J lost 4 bases, and 7 bases lay in between. CDR1 is SGHRS and CDR2 is YFSETQ in the germline V gene. The sample is drawn from a study of graft-versus-host responses after intestinal transplantation. Across the study: Recipients obtained multivisceral, liver-intestinal, or isolated intestinal transplants. Every recipient underwent anti-thymocyte globulin induction, then tacrolimus and steroids for roughly three years. Study-level points and caveats: Levels of circulating GvH clones at their peak were associated with early post-transplant HvG declines.

Sequencing was performed with immunoSEQ multiplex PCR; in TCRdb, only in-frame clones are kept and a portion is missing. The sample includes more than 95,000 clones, about 90% seen only once; the top ten take approximately 0.88%. This sequence was found in a human donor who received an intestinal transplant. The chain joins TRBV5-1 to TRBJ2-2; D gene uncertain. The input for sequencing was unstimulated CD4+ T cells sorted from spleen or lymph node cells, taken before intestinal transplant. CDR3 sequence reads: CASSLAQSTGELFF. DNA of the CDR3: TGCGCCAGCAGCTTGGCTCAATCCACCGGGGAGCTGTTTTTT.